This T cell receptor beta chain comes out of a study of control samples from healthy donors and cancer patients. Trimming pared 1 base from V and 0 bases from J, leaving 15 bases between. This CDR3 comprises 17 residues. Germline V CDR1 and CDR2: SGHTA, FQGNSA. Repertoires were generated with immunoSEQ multiplex PCR, while TCRdb's copy carries only in-frame clones and drops some. The data show roughly 120,000 clones, roughly 91% seen once. The receptor was isolated from a woman between 70 and 85 years old in good health. Sequencing used blood. V gene TRBV7-2 combines with J gene TRBJ1-1, with D perhaps matching TRBD1 (6 bases). The CDR3 DNA reads as TGTGCCAGCAGCTTAGAAGGAGGGGGATTCATGAACACTGAAGCTTTCTTT. Its protein product is CASSLEGGGFMNTEAFF.